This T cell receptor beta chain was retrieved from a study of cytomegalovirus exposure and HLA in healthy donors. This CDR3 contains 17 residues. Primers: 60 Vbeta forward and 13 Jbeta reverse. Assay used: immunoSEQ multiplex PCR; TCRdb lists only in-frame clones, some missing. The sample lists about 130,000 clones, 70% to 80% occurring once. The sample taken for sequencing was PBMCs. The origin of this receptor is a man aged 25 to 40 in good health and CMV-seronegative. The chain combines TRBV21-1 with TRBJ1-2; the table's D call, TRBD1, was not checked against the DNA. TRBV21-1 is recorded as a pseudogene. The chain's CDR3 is CASSKVRKATDYYGYTF. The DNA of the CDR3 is TGTGCCAGCAGCAAAGTCAGAAAAGCGACAGACTACTATGGCTACACCTTC.